This T cell receptor beta chain was found in a study of cytomegalovirus exposure and HLA in healthy donors. Each donor was nominally healthy when sampled (though unrecorded immune exposures were likely). This clone has only a few counts. Its antigen is undetermined. The sample contains more than one DNA sequence encoding this CDR3. The germline V gene has CDR1 KGHSH and CDR2 LQKENI. The CDR3 consists of 15 residues. Trimming removed 0 bases from V and 1 base from J, with 7 bases in between. The PCR had 60 Vbeta and 13 Jbeta primers. Original handling: Approximately 78 million unique TCR beta chains, around 10 million of them shared, were counted by a later analysis. Profiling relied on immunoSEQ multiplex PCR, and the TCRdb table lists in-frame clones only, not all of them. From that table come the V and J calls and clone size; the DNA was used to work out D and trimming. The data show 150,000 or so clones, with 70% to 75% seen just once and 7.3% held by the top ten.

Study-level points and caveats: With later analysis, a missense DCLRE1C variant became linked to TCR beta V- and J-gene trimming. Available immune exposure information was restricted to CMV serostatus only.

The specimen sequenced was PBMCs. The clonotype was recovered from a male donor in good health and CMV-seronegative. The chain links TRBV18 to TRBJ1-5; no firm D call. CDR3 bases: TGTGCCAGCTCACCACCGGGCCGAAGCAATCAGCCCCAGCATTTT. It is translated as CASSPPGRSNQPQHF.